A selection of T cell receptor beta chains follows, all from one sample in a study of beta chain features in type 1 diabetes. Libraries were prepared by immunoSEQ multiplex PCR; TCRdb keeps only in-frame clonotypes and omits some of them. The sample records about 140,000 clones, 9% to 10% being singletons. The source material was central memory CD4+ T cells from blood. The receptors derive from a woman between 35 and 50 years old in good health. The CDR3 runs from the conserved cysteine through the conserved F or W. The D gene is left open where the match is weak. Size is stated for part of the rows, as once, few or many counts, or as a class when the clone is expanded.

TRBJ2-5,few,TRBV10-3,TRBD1,TGTGCCATCAGTGAAGGGACAGGCAATATCATGGAGACCCAGTACTTC,CAISEGTGNIMETQYF
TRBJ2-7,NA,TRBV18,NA,TGTGCCAGCTCACCGGACAGTATTAGCGAGCAGTACTTC,CASSPDSISEQYF
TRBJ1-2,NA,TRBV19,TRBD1,TGTGCCAGTAGTTCAAGCCCACCGACAGGGAAGGATGGCTACACCTTC,CASSSSPPTGKDGYTF
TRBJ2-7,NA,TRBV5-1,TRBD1,TGCGCCAGCAGCCGAGGGGGCAGGGGTTCCTACGAGCAGTACTTC,CASSRGGRGSYEQYF
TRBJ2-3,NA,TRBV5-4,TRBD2,TGTGCCAGCAGCTTGCCCGGGAGGGGAGATACGCAGTATTTT,CASSLPGRGDTQYF
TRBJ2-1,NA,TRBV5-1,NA,TGCGCCAGCAGCTTGGATGGACAGTATCTGGATGAGCAGTTCTTC,CASSLDGQYLDEQFF
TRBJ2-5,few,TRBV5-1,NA,TGCGCCAGCAGCATGACAGCACAAGAGACCCAGTACTTC,CASSMTAQETQYF
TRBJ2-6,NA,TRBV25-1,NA,TGTGCCAGCAGTGAGAACAGGGCTTACTCTGGGGCCAACGTCCTGACTTTC,CASSENRAYSGANVLTF
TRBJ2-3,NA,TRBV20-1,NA,TGCAGTGCTAAATCCCTAAATACGCAGTATTTT,CSAKSLNTQYF
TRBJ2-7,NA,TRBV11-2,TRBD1,TGTGCCAGCAGCTTAGGGACAGGTTCCTACGAGCAGTACTTC,CASSLGTGSYEQYF
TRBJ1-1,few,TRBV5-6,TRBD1,TGTGCCAGCAGCACTTCCGGGACAGACACTGAAGCTTTCTTT,CASSTSGTDTEAFF
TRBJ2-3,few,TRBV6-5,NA,TGTGCCAGCAGTTACTCTTTTGGACAGCTCACAGATACGCAGTATTTT,CASSYSFGQLTDTQYF
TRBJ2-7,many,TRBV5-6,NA,TGTGCCAGCAGCTGGAGCTACGAGCAGTACTTC,CASSWSYEQYF
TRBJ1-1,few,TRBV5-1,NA,TGCGCCAGCAGCTTGGGGGACACCTATTCGAACACTGAAGCTTTCTTT,CASSLGDTYSNTEAFF
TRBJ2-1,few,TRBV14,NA,TGTGCCAGCAGCCAAAGGTACCCCCGGACTGCCGGTGAGCAGTTCTTC,CASSQRYPRTAGEQFF
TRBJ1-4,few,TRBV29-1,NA,TGCAGCGTATGGGGGGATTTGTCAACTAATGAAAAACTGTTTTTT,CSVWGDLSTNEKLFF
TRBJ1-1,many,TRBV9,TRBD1,TGTGCCAGCAGCCCCCATGGGACAGGGGCCCCCCTATACACTGAAGCTTTCTTT,CASSPHGTGAPLYTEAFF
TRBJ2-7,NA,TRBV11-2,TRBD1,TGTGCCAGCAGCTCCTACCGACCCGCAGGGGGCTCTTTCCACGAGCAGTACTTC,CASSSYRPAGGSFHEQYF
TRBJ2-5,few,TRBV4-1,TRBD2,TGCGCCAGCAGCCAAGCGACGGGGGGTCGAAGGACCCAGTACTTC,CASSQATGGRRTQYF
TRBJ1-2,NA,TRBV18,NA,TGTGCCAGTTCACCGACGAGGGAAAACTATGGCTACACCTTC,CASSPTRENYGYTF
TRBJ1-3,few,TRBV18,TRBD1,TGTGCCAGCTCACCACGGGGACAGAGCTCTGGAAACACCATATATTTT,CASSPRGQSSGNTIYF
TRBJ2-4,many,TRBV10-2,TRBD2,TGCGCCAGCGGTGAGCGGGGGGCTCTGGAGGGCAAAAACATTCAGTACTTC,CASGERGALEGKNIQYF
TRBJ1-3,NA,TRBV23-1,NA,TGCGCCAGCAGTCAACCTACACAGGGAATAATATATTTT,CASSQPTQGIIYF
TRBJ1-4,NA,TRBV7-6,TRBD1,TGTGCCAGCAGCTTAGGGACAGGGCGGGAAAAACTGTTTTTT,CASSLGTGREKLFF
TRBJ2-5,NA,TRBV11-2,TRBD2,TGTGCCAGCAGCTTCCGGGGGGGTGGGGAGACCCAGTACTTC,CASSFRGGGETQYF
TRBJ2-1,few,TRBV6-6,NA,TGTGCCGCGGAGGGGAACAATGAGCAGTTCTTC,CAAEGNNEQFF
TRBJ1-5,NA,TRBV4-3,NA,TGCGCCAGCAGCCAAGATCCGACTAGCCATCAGCCCCAGCATTTT,CASSQDPTSHQPQHF
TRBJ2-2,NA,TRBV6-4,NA,TGTGCCAGCAGTCCCTTTAGAGACACCGGGGAGCTGTTTTTT,CASSPFRDTGELFF
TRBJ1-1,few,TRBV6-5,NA,TGTGCCAGCAGTTACTCGATCACAGCGAACACTGAAGCTTTCTTT,CASSYSITANTEAFF
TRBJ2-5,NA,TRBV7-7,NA,TGTGCTAGCTCCCGACAGTTCCAAGAGACCCAGTACTTC,CASSRQFQETQYF
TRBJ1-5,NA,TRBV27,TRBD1,TGTGCCAGCAGCCCACACGGGGGACAGGGGAATCAGCCCCAGCATTTT,CASSPHGGQGNQPQHF
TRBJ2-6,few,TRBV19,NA,TGTGCCAGTAGTATAGTTCGAGGCTCTGGGGCCAACGTCCTGACTTTC,CASSIVRGSGANVLTF
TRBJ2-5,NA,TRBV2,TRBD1,TGTGCCAGCAGCGGCGGGACAGGGTACCAAGAGACCCAGTACTTC,CASSGGTGYQETQYF
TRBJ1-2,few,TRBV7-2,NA,TGTGCCAGCAGCTTAGAAGGGGTTCCAGGGTATGGCTACACCTTC,CASSLEGVPGYGYTF
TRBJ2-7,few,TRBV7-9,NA,TGTGCCAGCAGCCCAACCGGGATGACCTACGAGCAGTACTTC,CASSPTGMTYEQYF
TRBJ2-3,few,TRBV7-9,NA,TGTGCCAGCAGCTTCGGCTCTAGTCGGGGCACAGATACGCAGTATTTT,CASSFGSSRGTDTQYF
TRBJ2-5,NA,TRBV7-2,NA,TGTGCCAGCAGCGTTGTACGGGAGACCCAGTACTTC,CASSVVRETQYF
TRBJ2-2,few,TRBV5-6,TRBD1,TGTGCCAGCAGCCTTACAGGGGGCGCGAACACCGGGGAGCTGTTTTTT,CASSLTGGANTGELFF
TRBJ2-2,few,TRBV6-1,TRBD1,TGTGCCACAAACAGACAGGGGCGAACCGGGGAGCTGTTTTTT,CATNRQGRTGELFF
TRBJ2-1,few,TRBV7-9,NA,TGTGCCAGCAGCTTAGCGGGTCTACAGAATGAGCAGTTCTTC,CASSLAGLQNEQFF
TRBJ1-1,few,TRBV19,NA,TGTGCCAGTAGTGCAAAGAGGGGCGCGGGGAGGACTGAAGCTTTCTTT,CASSAKRGAGRTEAFF
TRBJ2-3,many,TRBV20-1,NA,TGCAGTGCCGTTCCCCGGGATACGCAGTATTTT,CSAVPRDTQYF
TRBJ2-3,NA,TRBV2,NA,TGTGCCAGCAGCCCCCTGGGGGGTGTGTCCACAGATACGCAGTATTTT,CASSPLGGVSTDTQYF
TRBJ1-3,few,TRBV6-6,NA,TGTGCCAGCAGTTACTCCGGGTTTTCGGGAAACACCATATATTTT,CASSYSGFSGNTIYF
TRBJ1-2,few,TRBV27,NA,TGTGCCAGCAGGCAGGGAGGCTATGGCTACACCTTC,CASRQGGYGYTF
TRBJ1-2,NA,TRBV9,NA,TGTGCCAGCAGCCCAGGGGCGTCCGCTCTAACTGACTATGGCTACACCTTC,CASSPGASALTDYGYTF
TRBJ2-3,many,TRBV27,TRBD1,TGTGCCAGCAGTTTATCCGCTCAGGGACAGGGCGGCACAGATACGCAGTATTTT,CASSLSAQGQGGTDTQYF
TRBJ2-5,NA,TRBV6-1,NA,TGTGCCAGCAGTCGGCTGGAACAGGTTGAAGAGACCCAGTACTTC,CASSRLEQVEETQYF
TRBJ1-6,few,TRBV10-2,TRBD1,TGCGCCAGCAGCGACAGGGCCCTCTCCTATAATTCACCCCTCCACTTT,CASSDRALSYNSPLHF
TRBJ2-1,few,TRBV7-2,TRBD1,TGTGCCAGCAGTCTTAGGGACAGGAGTGGATCCAATGAGCAGTTCTTC,CASSLRDRSGSNEQFF
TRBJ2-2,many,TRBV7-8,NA,TGTGCCAGCAGCGGACAGACAAACACCGGGGAGCTGTTTTTT,CASSGQTNTGELFF
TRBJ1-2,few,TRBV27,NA,TGTGCCAGCAGTTTATCGGGGAGAAGCTACACCTTC,CASSLSGRSYTF
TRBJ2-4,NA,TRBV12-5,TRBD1,TGTGCTAGTGGTCGACAGGGGGCGGACATTCAGTACTTC,CASGRQGADIQYF
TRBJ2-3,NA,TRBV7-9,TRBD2,TGTGCCAGCAGCCGACTAGCGGGAGGAGATACGCAGTATTTT,CASSRLAGGDTQYF
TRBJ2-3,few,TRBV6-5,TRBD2,TGTGCCAGCAGTTACCAAATAGCGGGAGATACGCAGTATTTT,CASSYQIAGDTQYF
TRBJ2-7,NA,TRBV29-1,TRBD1,TGCAGCGTCGCCGGGACAGTGAAACCCTACGAGCAGTACTTC,CSVAGTVKPYEQYF
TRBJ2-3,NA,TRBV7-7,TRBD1,TGTGCCAGCAGCCCGGGACAGATTAGCACAGATACGCAGTATTTT,CASSPGQISTDTQYF
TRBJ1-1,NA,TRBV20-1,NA,TGCAGTGCTAGGTCCACAGGGGAAGCTTTCTTT,CSARSTGEAFF
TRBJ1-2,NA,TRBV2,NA,TGTGCCAGTCTCAGGTCCAGGGACTATGGCTACACCTTC,CASLRSRDYGYTF
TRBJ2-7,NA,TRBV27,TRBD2,TGTGCCAGCAGTCCTCGGACTAGCGGGGCCTACGAGCAGTACTTC,CASSPRTSGAYEQYF